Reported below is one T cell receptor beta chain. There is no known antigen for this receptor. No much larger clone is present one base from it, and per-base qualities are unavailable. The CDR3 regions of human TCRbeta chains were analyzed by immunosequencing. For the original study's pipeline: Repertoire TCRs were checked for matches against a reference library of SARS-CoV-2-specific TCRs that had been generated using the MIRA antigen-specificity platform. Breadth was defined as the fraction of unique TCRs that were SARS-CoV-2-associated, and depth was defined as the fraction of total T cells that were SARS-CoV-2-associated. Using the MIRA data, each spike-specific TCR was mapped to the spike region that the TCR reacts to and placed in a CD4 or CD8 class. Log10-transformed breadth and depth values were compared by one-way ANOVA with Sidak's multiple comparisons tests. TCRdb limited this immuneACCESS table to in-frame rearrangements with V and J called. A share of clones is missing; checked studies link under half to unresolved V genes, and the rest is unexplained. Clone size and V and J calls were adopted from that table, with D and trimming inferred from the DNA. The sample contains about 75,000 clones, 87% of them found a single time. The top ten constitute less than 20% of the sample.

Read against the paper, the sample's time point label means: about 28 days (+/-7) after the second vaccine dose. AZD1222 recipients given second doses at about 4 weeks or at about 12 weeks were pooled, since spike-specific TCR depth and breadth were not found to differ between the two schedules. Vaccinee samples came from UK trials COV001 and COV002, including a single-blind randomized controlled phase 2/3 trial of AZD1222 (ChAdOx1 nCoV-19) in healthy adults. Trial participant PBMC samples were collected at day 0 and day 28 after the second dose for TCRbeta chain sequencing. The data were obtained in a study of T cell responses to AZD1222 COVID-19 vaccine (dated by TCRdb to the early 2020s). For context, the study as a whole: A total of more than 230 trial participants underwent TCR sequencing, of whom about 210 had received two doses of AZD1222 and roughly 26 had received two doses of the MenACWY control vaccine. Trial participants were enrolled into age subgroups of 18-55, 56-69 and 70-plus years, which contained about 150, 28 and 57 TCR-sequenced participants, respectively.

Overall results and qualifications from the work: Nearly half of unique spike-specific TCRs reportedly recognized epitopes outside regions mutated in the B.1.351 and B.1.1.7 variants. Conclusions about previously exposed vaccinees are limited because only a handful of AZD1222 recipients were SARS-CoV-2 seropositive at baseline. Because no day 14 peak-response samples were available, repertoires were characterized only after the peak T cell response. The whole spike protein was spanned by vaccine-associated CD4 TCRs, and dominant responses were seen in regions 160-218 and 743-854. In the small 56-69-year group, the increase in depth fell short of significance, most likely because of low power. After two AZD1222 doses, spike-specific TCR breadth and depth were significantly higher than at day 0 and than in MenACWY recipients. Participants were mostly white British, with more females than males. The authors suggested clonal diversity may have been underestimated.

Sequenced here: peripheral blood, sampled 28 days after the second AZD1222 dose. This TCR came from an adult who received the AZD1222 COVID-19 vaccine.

The CDR3 reads CASSRQGSGYEQYF. The sequenced DNA: TGTGCCAGCAGCCGACAGGGGTCTGGCTACGAGCAGTACTTC. The V and J genes are TRBV5-5 and TRBJ2-7, with 8 bases matching TRBD1. The junction shows trimming of 4 bases on V and 3 bases on J, and the gene matches do not reach 6 bases of it. For CDR1 and CDR2, the germline V gene (reference sequence) lists SGHKS and YYEKEE. From the cysteine up to the phenylalanine, the CDR3 has a length of 14 residues. The kept DNA is CDR3 alone, 42 bases in frame from the first base.